Listed below are T cell receptor beta chains from one sample, sequenced in a study of blood T cells in healthy people across ages. From the 5' RACE reads, TCRdb called clonotypes with MiXCR, one entry per CDR3 protein. Of hundreds of thousands of distinct CDR3 sequences in the sample, more than 25% were seen once. The sample consisted of blood. These receptors all come from a woman older than 75 in good health. CDR3s include the opening cysteine and the closing phenylalanine or tryptophan. A D gene is named only where the DNA matches it firmly. Expanded clones are given a class, and other clones once, few, many or no size at all.

len	abundance	v_gene	d_gene	j_gene	CDR3nt	CDR3aa
12	NA	TRBV7-2	NA	TRBJ2-5	TGTGCCAGCAGCTTAGGCCTTGGCGAGCGGTACTTC	CASSLGLGERYF
14	NA	TRBV11-3	NA	TRBJ1-2	TGTGCCAGCAGCTTATTCGGGGGCAACTATGGCTACACCTTC	CASSLFGGNYGYTF
11	few	TRBV20-1	NA	TRBJ1-1	TGCAGTGCTAGTAAGGACACTGAAGCTTTCTTT	CSASKDTEAFF
16	many	TRBV6-5	TRBD1	TRBJ2-2	TGTGCCAGCAGCCGCGCCACAGGGGTTAGCACCGGGGAGCTGTTTTTT	CASSRATGVSTGELFF
15	NA	TRBV7-9	NA	TRBJ2-3	TGTGCCAGCAGCTTAGCGTGGAGGGGCGCAGATACGCAGTATTTT	CASSLAWRGADTQYF
16	NA	TRBV7-2	TRBD2	TRBJ2-1	TGTGCCAGCAGCGAACTAGCGGGGGGGTTCTACAATGAGCAGTTCTTC	CASSELAGGFYNEQFF
15	NA	TRBV7-2	NA	TRBJ2-7	TGTGCCAGCAGCTTATACTCGGGGCTCCTCTACGAGCAGTACTTC	CASSLYSGLLYEQYF
12	NA	TRBV20-1	NA	TRBJ2-5	TGCGGTGCTTTAGACGGAAGGGAGACCCAGTACTTC	CGALDGRETQYF
15	many	TRBV6-2/TRBV6-3	TRBD1	TRBJ1-2	TGTGCCAGCAGCGGACAGGGGGCCTTAAACTATGGCTACACCTTC	CASSGQGALNYGYTF
19	many	TRBV7-9	TRBD2	TRBJ2-1	TGTGCCAGCAGCTCTACCTGGACTAGCGGGGGCCGTTCCTACAATGAGCAGTTCTTC	CASSSTWTSGGRSYNEQFF
13	few	TRBV7-9	NA	TRBJ1-2	TGTGCCAGCAGCTTGGAGAGGATCGGCGGCTACACCTTC	CASSLERIGGYTF
14	NA	TRBV20-1	NA	TRBJ1-6	TGCAGTGCTAGAGGCAGGGAGGGGCATTCACCCCTCCACTTT	CSARGREGHSPLHF
16	NA	TRBV12-3/TRBV12-4	NA	TRBJ2-1	TGTGCCAGCAGAGCCCCCGGGACAGAGGAGGGAGAGACCCAGTTCTTC	CASRAPGTEEGETQFF
16	many	TRBV4-2	NA	TRBJ1-5	TGTGCCAGCAGCCAAGACCCGCAGGTTATCAATCAGCCCCAGCATTTT	CASSQDPQVINQPQHF
13	many	TRBV7-2	NA	TRBJ1-2	TGTGCCAGCACCCTCGACCAGAACTATGGCTACACCTTC	CASTLDQNYGYTF
15	many	TRBV7-9	TRBD1	TRBJ1-2	TGTGCCAGCAGCTTAGCCCACAGGGGGGACGATGGCTACACCTTC	CASSLAHRGDDGYTF
15	NA	TRBV12-3/TRBV12-4	NA	TRBJ2-3	TGTGCCAGCAGTGTCGGCAGCCCTAGCGCAGATGCGGAGTATTTT	CASSVGSPSADAEYF
15	few	TRBV2	NA	TRBJ1-2	TGTGCCAGCAGTGATGTTCATGGGGGCGACTATGGCTACACCTTC	CASSDVHGGDYGYTF
14	many	TRBV7-6	NA	TRBJ2-3	TGTGCCAGCAGCTTAATCGGGACTTCAGATACGCAGTATTTT	CASSLIGTSDTQYF
13	NA	TRBV30	NA	TRBJ1-1	TGTGCCTGGAGTGTACAAAGAGACACTGAAGCTTTCTTT	CAWSVQRDTEAFF
16	NA	TRBV4-1	NA	TRBJ2-3	TGCGCCAGCAGCCAGGGGGGGCCCACCAGCACAGATACGCAGTATTTT	CASSQGGPTSTDTQYF
15	many	TRBV6-5	NA	TRBJ2-4	TGTGCCAGCAGGCCCCGAGGGCGGAATCAAAACATTCAGTACTTC	CASRPRGRNQNIQYF
17	NA	TRBV6-2/TRBV6-3	NA	TRBJ2-2	TGTGCCAGCAGTTACCCCCGGACTGGATTGAACACCGGGGAGCTGTTTTTT	CASSYPRTGLNTGELFF
15	few	TRBV6-6	NA	TRBJ2-4	TGTGCCAGCAGTTTTGAGAAACTAGCCAAAAACATTCAGTACTTC	CASSFEKLAKNIQYF
13	NA	TRBV27	NA	TRBJ1-5	TGTGCCAGCAGTTTTCAGGGGAGTCAGCCCCAGCATTTT	CASSFQGSQPQHF
15	many	TRBV3-1	TRBD1	TRBJ1-1	TGTGCCAGCAGCCAAGTCCAGGGGGGGAACACTGAAGCTTTCTTT	CASSQVQGGNTEAFF
11	few	TRBV5-6	NA	TRBJ1-1	TGTGCCAGCAGCTTGGGACCACGAGCTTTCTTT	CASSLGPRAFF
16	few	TRBV4-2	TRBD2	TRBJ2-1	TGTGCCAGCAGCCAAGAGCTAGGGCTAGCGGGGGAGACCCAGTTCTTC	CASSQELGLAGETQFF
14	NA	TRBV28	NA	TRBJ1-4	TGTGCCAGCAGTTTAGCCGGAAGAGTGAAAAACTGGTTTTTT	CASSLAGRVKNWFF
14	few	TRBV18	NA	TRBJ2-5	TGTGCCAGCTCACCAGGACAGACTCGGGAGACCCAGTACTTC	CASSPGQTRETQYF
13	few	TRBV6-1	TRBD2	TRBJ2-5	TGTGCCACCCTTGGGAGGGCCCAAGAGACCCAGTACTTC	CATLGRAQETQYF
15	NA	TRBV5-1	TRBD2	TRBJ2-1	TGCGCCAGCAGCTCACAGCGGGGGCTGGACAATGAGCAGTTCTTC	CASSSQRGLDNEQFF
13	NA	TRBV6-1	TRBD1	TRBJ1-2	TGTGCCAGCAGTACAGGGGGGCATCATGGCTACACCTTC	CASSTGGHHGYTF
15	NA	TRBV5-1	NA	TRBJ2-2	TGCGCCAGCTCCCGGCTGATCGCGAACACCGGGGAGCTGTTTTTT	CASSRLIANTGELFF
14	NA	TRBV12-3/TRBV12-4	NA	TRBJ1-2	TGTGCCAGCAGTCGCCCAGGGGACCGCTATGGCTACACCTTC	CASSRPGDRYGYTF
15	NA	TRBV7-2	NA	TRBJ2-2	TGTGCCAGCAGCTTAGGCACGTTATCCACCGGGGAGCTGTTTTTT	CASSLGTLSTGELFF
13	many	TRBV20-1	NA	TRBJ1-2	TGCAGTGCTAGAGAAGGGGGTAGAAACGGCTACACCTTC	CSAREGGRNGYTF
14	few	TRBV7-2	NA	TRBJ1-1	TGTGCCAGCAGCTCCCTGGCCCCAAACACTGAAGCTTTCTTT	CASSSLAPNTEAFF
16	NA	TRBV20-1	TRBD2	TRBJ2-1	TGCAGTGCTAGAGATATGGCTAGCGGACCGAACAATGAGCAGTTCTTC	CSARDMASGPNNEQFF
15	NA	TRBV11-2	TRBD2	TRBJ2-7	TGTGCCAGCAGTCGGACCGGGACTACAAACAATGAGCAGTACTTC	CASSRTGTTNNEQYF
15	many	TRBV5-6	NA	TRBJ2-7	TGTGCCAGCAGCTTGGCCGGGGCAGGAACCTACGAGCAGTACTTC	CASSLAGAGTYEQYF
16	NA	TRBV7-9	NA	TRBJ1-4	TGTGCCAGCAGCTTAACCAACATAAGGGGAGGTGAAAAACTGTTTTTT	CASSLTNIRGGEKLFF
15	many	TRBV20-1	TRBD1	TRBJ1-2	TGCAGTGCTAGTAAGGGTGCAGGGGGCGGCTATGGCTACACCTTC	CSASKGAGGGYGYTF
16	many	TRBV20-1	NA	TRBJ1-5	TGCAGTGCACCGAACTCGGGACACCATAGCAATCAGCCCCAGCATTTT	CSAPNSGHHSNQPQHF
15	many	TRBV2	TRBD1	TRBJ2-5	TGTGCCAGCAGTAAACAGGGGGCGGTTCAAGAGACCCAGTACTTC	CASSKQGAVQETQYF
13	many	TRBV7-2	NA	TRBJ2-7	TGTGCCAGCAGCCTAGGACCCTCGGGGGAGCAGTACTTC	CASSLGPSGEQYF
12	many	TRBV3-1	NA	TRBJ2-1	TGTGCCAGCAGCCGCCCAGGTTATGAGCAGTTCTTC	CASSRPGYEQFF
17	many	TRBV4-3	NA	TRBJ2-1	TGCGCCAGCAGCCAAGATCTATTGGGGGCTCTGCACAATGAGCAGTTCTTC	CASSQDLLGALHNEQFF